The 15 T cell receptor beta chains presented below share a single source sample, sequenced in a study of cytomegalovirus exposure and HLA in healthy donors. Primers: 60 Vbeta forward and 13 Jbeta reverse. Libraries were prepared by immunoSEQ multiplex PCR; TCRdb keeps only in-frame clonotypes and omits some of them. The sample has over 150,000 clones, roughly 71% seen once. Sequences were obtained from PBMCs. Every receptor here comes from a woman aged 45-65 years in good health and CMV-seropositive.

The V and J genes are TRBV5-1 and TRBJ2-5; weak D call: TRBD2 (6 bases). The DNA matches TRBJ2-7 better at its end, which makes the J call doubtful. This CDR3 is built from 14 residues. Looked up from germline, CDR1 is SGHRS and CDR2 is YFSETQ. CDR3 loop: CASSTGLGGYEQYF. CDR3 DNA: TGCGCCAGCAGCACGGGACTTGGTGGTTACGAGCAGTACTTC.

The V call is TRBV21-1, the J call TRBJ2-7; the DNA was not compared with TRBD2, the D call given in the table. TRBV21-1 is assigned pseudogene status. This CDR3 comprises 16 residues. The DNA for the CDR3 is TGTGCCAGCAGCAAAGTCCCCCTCAGAGGAGAATACGAGCAGTACTTC. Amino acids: CASSKVPLRGEYEQYF.

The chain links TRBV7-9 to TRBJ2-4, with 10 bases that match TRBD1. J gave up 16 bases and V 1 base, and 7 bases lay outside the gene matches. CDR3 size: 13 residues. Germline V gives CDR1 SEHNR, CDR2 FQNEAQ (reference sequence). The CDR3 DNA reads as TGTGCCAGCAGCTTAGATGCGACAGGGGGCTTCTACTTC. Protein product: CASSLDATGGFYF.

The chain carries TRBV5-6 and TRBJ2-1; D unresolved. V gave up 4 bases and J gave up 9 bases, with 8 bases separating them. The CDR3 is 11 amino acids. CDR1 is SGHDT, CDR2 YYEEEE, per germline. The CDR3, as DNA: TGTGCCAGCAGCAAGACAACTGAGCAGTTCTTC. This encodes CASSKTTEQFF.

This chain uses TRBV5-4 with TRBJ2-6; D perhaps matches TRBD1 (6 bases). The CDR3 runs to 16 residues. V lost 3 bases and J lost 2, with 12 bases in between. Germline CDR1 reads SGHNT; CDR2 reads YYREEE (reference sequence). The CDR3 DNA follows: TGTGCCAGCAGCTATGTACAGGGCACTGGGGCCAACGTCCTGACTTTC. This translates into CASSYVQGTGANVLTF.

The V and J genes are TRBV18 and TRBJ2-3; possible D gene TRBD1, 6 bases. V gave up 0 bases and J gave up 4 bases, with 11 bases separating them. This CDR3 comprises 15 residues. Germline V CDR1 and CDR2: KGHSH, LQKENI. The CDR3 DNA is TGTGCCAGCTCACCACCGGGACACGGGGCAGATACGCAGTATTTT. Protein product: CASSPPGHGADTQYF.

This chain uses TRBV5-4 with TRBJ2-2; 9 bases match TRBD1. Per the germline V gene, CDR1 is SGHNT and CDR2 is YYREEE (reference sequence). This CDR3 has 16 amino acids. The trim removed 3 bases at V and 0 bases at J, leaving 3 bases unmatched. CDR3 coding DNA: TGTGCCAGCAGCTGGGGACAGGGCTCGAACACCGGGGAGCTGTTTTTT. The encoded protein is CASSWGQGSNTGELFF.

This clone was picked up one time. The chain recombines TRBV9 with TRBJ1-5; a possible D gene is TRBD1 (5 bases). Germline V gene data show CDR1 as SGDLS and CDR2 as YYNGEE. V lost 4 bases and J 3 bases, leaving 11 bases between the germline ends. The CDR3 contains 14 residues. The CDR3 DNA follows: TGTGCCAGCAGCCTAGGACAAAACAATCAGCCCCAGCATTTT. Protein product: CASSLGQNNQPQHF.

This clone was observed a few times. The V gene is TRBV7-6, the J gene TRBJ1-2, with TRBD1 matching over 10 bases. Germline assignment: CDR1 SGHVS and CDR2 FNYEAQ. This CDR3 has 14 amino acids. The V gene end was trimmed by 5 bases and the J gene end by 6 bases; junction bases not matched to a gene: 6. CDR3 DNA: TGTGCCAGCAGCCTGATGACAGGGGGCGATGGCTACACCTTC. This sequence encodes CASSLMTGGDGYTF.

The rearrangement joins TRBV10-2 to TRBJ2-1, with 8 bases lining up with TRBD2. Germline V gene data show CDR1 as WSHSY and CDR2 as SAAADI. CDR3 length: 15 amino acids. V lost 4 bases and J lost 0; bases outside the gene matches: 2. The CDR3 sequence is CASSVTSGSYNEQFF. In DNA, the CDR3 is TGCGCCAGCAGTGTCACTAGCGGCTCCTACAATGAGCAGTTCTTC.

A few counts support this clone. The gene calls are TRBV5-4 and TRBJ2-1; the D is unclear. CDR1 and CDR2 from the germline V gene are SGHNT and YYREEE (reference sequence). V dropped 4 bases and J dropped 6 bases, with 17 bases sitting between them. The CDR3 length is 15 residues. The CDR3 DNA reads TGTGCCAGCAGCCCCCAGGTTCTACCGTCCAATGAGCAGTTCTTC. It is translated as CASSPQVLPSNEQFF. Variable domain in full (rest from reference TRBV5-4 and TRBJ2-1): ETGVTQSPTHLIKTRGQQVTLRCSSQSGHNTVSWYQQALGQGPQFIFQYYREEENGRGNFPPRFSGLQFPNYSSELNVNALELDDSALYLCASSPQVLPSNEQFFGPGTRLTVL.

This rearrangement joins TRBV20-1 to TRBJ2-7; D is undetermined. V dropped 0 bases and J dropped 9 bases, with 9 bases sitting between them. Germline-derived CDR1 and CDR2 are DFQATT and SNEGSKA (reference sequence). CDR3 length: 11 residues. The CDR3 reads CSARDERRQYF. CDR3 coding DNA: TGCAGTGCTAGAGATGAAAGGAGGCAGTACTTC.

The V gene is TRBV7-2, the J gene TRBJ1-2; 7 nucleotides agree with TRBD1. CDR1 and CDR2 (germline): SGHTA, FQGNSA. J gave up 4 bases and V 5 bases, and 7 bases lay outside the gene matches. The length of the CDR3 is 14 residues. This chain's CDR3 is CASSTQTGSYGYTF. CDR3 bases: TGTGCCAGCAGCACTCAGACAGGGTCCTATGGCTACACCTTC.

In nucleotides, the CDR3 is TGTGCCAGCAGCCCACCCCTTTGGGGGCTGGGAAATTCACCCCTCCACTTT. This translates into CASSPPLWGLGNSPLHF. The chain recombines TRBV5-5 with TRBJ1-6, with D perhaps TRBD1 (6 bases). CDR3 size: 17 residues. Per germline, CDR1 SGHKS and CDR2 YYEKEE (reference sequence). V lost 4 bases to trimming and J lost 7 bases, with 21 bases between them.

CDR3 loop: CASSLRGETQYF. The CDR3 DNA is TGTGCCAGCAGCTTGAGAGGAGAGACCCAGTACTTC. The chain has TRBV7-9 and TRBJ2-5, with no clear D. The germline V and J ends were trimmed by 3 bases and 4 bases, with 6 bases remaining between them. The germline gives CDR1 SEHNR, CDR2 FQNEAQ (reference sequence). This CDR3 comprises 12 residues. The whole variable domain, remainder taken from reference TRBV7-9 and TRBJ2-5, is DTGVSQNPRHKITKRGQNVTFRCDPISEHNRLYWYRQTLGQGPEFLTYFQNEAQLEKSRLLSDRFSAERPKGSFSTLEIQRTEQGDSAMYLCASSLRGETQYFGPGTRLLVL.